A selection of T cell receptor beta chains follows, all from one sample in a study of T cell changes during pregnancy in multiple sclerosis. Clones were sequenced by immunoSEQ multiplex PCR, and TCRdb holds only the in-frame ones, with some missing. Of about 69,000 clones listed, roughly nine tenths are singletons. This sample comprised CD4+ T cells from peripheral blood mononuclear cells, obtained in the third trimester of pregnancy. All receptors derive from a female donor in good health, enrolled as a control in a pregnancy study. Both conserved end residues are part of each CDR3. A D gene is named only where the DNA matches it firmly. Rows give clone size only sometimes, using once, few, many, or a class for an expanded clone.

CDR3 protein	CDR3 DNA	clone size	D gene	V gene	J gene
CASSLGLAGAFTDTQYF	TGTGCCAGCAGCTTGGGACTAGCGGGGGCCTTCACAGATACGCAGTATTTT	NA	TRBD2	TRBV5-6	TRBJ2-3
CASSIRDRAGGYTF	TGTGCCAGCAGCATCCGGGACAGGGCAGGCGGCTACACCTTC	once	TRBD1	TRBV5-4	TRBJ1-2
CATSRDSQVTSEAFF	TGTGCCACCAGCAGAGATTCACAGGTGACAAGTGAAGCTTTCTTT	NA	NA	TRBV15	TRBJ1-1
CAWSEDRVDEQFF	TGTGCCTGGAGTGAGGACAGGGTCGATGAGCAGTTCTTC	NA	TRBD1	TRBV30	TRBJ2-1
CASSPAGAGNTIYF	TGTGCCAGCAGTCCGGCAGGGGCTGGAAACACCATATATTTT	once	NA	TRBV6-5	TRBJ1-3
CSVELQGSTDTQYF	TGCAGCGTTGAACTTCAGGGTAGCACAGATACGCAGTATTTT	NA	NA	TRBV29-1	TRBJ2-3
CASTWTEGAGNTIYF	TGTGCCAGCACCTGGACAGAAGGAGCCGGAAACACCATATATTTT	once	NA	TRBV6-1	TRBJ1-3
CASSEANGNTGELFF	TGTGCCAGCAGTGAAGCTAACGGGAACACCGGGGAGCTGTTTTTT	NA	NA	TRBV2	TRBJ2-2
CAIRIGAGVGGYTF	TGTGCCATCCGTATAGGGGCGGGGGTAGGAGGCTACACCTTC	few	NA	TRBV6-1	TRBJ1-2
CASSSPMGDRPSYEQYF	TGTGCCAGCAGCAGCCCCATGGGGGACAGGCCCTCCTACGAGCAGTACTTC	NA	NA	TRBV21-1	TRBJ2-7
CASSPVAPTNTEAFF	TGTGCCAGCAGTCCGGTAGCCCCAACGAACACTGAAGCTTTCTTT	NA	NA	TRBV6-5	TRBJ1-1
CASSFTSGGAYEQFF	TGTGCCAGCAGCTTCACTAGCGGGGGGGCCTATGAGCAGTTCTTC	NA	TRBD2	TRBV5-4	TRBJ2-1
CASSPDYRGTQYF	TGTGCCAGCAGCCCCGACTACCGGGGGACCCAGTACTTC	once	NA	TRBV7-9	TRBJ2-5
CASRGTAGIQYF	TGTGCCAGCCGTGGGACGGCGGGGATTCAGTACTTC	NA	NA	TRBV7-2	TRBJ2-4
CASSEASLWGDTEAFF	TGTGCCAGCAGCGAAGCCTCGCTATGGGGGGACACTGAAGCTTTCTTT	few	NA	TRBV4-2	TRBJ1-1
CASSLTGLGYEQYF	TGTGCCAGCAGCCTGACAGGGCTAGGTTACGAGCAGTACTTC	NA	TRBD1	TRBV7-9	TRBJ2-7
CASSESQGAGETQYF	TGTGCCAGCAGTGAATCACAGGGGGCAGGAGAGACCCAGTACTTC	NA	TRBD1	TRBV6-1	TRBJ2-5
CASSLPTGGTEAFF	TGTGCCAGCAGCCTACCGACAGGGGGCACTGAAGCTTTCTTT	NA	TRBD1	TRBV4-2	TRBJ1-1
CASSQDSTGGRGYTF	TGTGCCAGCAGCCAAGATTCCACAGGGGGCAGGGGCTACACCTTC	NA	TRBD1	TRBV4-2	TRBJ1-2
CAISDGGEAFF	TGTGCCATCAGTGATGGAGGTGAAGCTTTCTTT	NA	NA	TRBV10-3	TRBJ1-1
CAWRPSGNTIYF	TGTGCCTGGAGACCCTCGGGGAACACCATATATTTT	NA	NA	TRBV30	TRBJ1-3
CASRQGTNEKLFF	TGTGCCAGCAGACAGGGAACTAATGAAAAACTGTTTTTT	NA	NA	TRBV7-2	TRBJ1-4
CASSPWDRVYEQYF	TGTGCCAGCAGCCCATGGGACAGGGTTTACGAGCAGTACTTC	NA	TRBD1	TRBV11-3	TRBJ2-7
CASSHNTGYGTEAFF	TGTGCCAGCAGCCATAATACAGGGTACGGAACTGAAGCTTTCTTT	NA	NA	TRBV27	TRBJ1-1
CASRTPLANEQFF	TGTGCCAGCAGGACCCCCCTAGCGAATGAGCAGTTCTTC	NA	NA	TRBV6-1	TRBJ2-1
CASRVGAQTGSPLHF	TGCGCCAGCAGGGTTGGCGCCCAGACGGGTTCACCCCTCCACTTT	NA	NA	TRBV5-1	TRBJ1-6
CASSQGSGGAYNEQFF	TGTGCCAGCAGCCAAGGAAGCGGGGGGGCTTACAATGAGCAGTTCTTC	NA	TRBD2	TRBV4-2	TRBJ2-1